This T cell receptor (beta chain) derives from a study of T-cell reconstitution after alpha-beta-depleted transplantation in children. CDR1 and CDR2 (germline): SGHRS, YFSETQ. The CDR3 extends over 15 amino acids. V dropped 0 bases and J dropped 4 bases, with 13 bases sitting between them. This clonotype was detected ten times or more. The antigen is unknown. Study results and limitations: One year after transplant, T-cell counts and diversity came mostly from newly produced T cells.

Unique molecular identifiers were incorporated during preparation of the TCRbeta library. TCRdb reprocessed the PCR reads with MiXCR, giving one entry per CDR3 protein. The sample lists around 670,000 distinct CDR3 sequences, around 13% occurring once. The sample consisted of PBMCs, taken before TCRalphabeta/CD19-depleted stem cell transplant. This sequence was found in a girl aged 2 to 9 with congenital amegakaryocytic thrombocytopenia, due to receive a stem cell transplant. The rearrangement joins TRBV5-1 to TRBJ1-1; D call uncertain. The CDR3 spells CASSLGGVGRTEAFF. The CDR3 bases are TGCGCCAGCAGCTTGGGGGGAGTCGGCCGCACTGAAGCTTTCTTT.